The 20 T cell receptor beta chains below come from one sample, sequenced in a study of blood T cell repertoires in COVID-19 (TCRdb year 2020). Library method: the immunoSEQ multiplex PCR assay. TCRdb limited this immuneACCESS table to in-frame rearrangements with V and J called. A share of clones is missing; checked studies link under half to unresolved V genes, and the rest is unexplained. This sample lists about 140,000 clones; about 79% were detected once. In total, the top ten clones hold under 3% of the sample. The material sequenced was PBMCs or T cells enriched from blood (not recorded which). The source is a woman aged 45 to 65 who had recovered from COVID-19.

The rearrangement joins TRBV2 to TRBJ2-7, with 7 bases that match TRBD1. The germline V gene has CDR1 SNHLY and CDR2 FYNNEI. This CDR3 is built from 13 residues. The ends lost 11 bases at V and 1 base at J; junction bases unmatched: 8. The CDR3 DNA sequence: TGTGCCTCATGGGACAGCTCGTCCTACGAGCAGTACTTC. It is translated as CASWDSSSYEQYF.

This chain links TRBV7-9 with TRBJ1-6; D may be TRBD1 (5 bases). V lost 2 bases and J 13 bases, leaving 15 bases between the germline ends. The CDR3 is made up of 14 amino acids. Germline V gene sequence: CDR1 SEHNR, CDR2 FQNEAQ (reference sequence). The CDR3 nucleotides are TGTGCCAGCAGCTTAACCACGGGGGTGTTGCCCCTCCACTTT. Its translation is CASSLTTGVLPLHF. The full variable domain, rest sourced from reference TRBV7-9 and TRBJ1-6, is DTGVSQNPRHKITKRGQNVTFRCDPISEHNRLYWYRQTLGQGPEFLTYFQNEAQLEKSRLLSDRFSAERPKGSFSTLEIQRTEQGDSAMYLCASSLTTGVLPLHFGNGTRLTVT.

This clone was seen a few times. This chain joins TRBV4-1 and TRBJ2-5, with 7 bases identical to TRBD2. Trimming removed 0 bases from V and 3 bases from J; junction bases left unmatched: 10. The CDR3 contains 17 residues. Germline V gene lookup returns CDR1 MGHRA and CDR2 YSYEKL. DNA for the CDR3: TGCGCCAGCAGCCAAGATGGTCCTGGCGGGAGTAAAGAGACCCAGTACTTC. Translating it yields CASSQDGPGGSKETQYF.

The chain uses TRBV28 and TRBJ1-1; the match to TRBD1 covers 12 bases. The V gene's germline CDR1 is MDHEN and CDR2 SYDVKM. The CDR3 length is 18 residues. V was clipped by 3 bases and J by 5 bases; unmatched bases: 13. CDR3 loop: CASSFNWDRGPKETEAFF. The CDR3 DNA sequence: TGTGCCAGCAGTTTCAATTGGGACAGGGGGCCCAAGGAGACTGAAGCTTTCTTT.

The count of this clone is one. CDR3 loop: CASSPNPTGGKETQYF. The CDR3 coding sequence is TGTGCCAGCAGTCCAAACCCGACAGGGGGTAAAGAGACCCAGTACTTC. This chain uses TRBV27 with TRBJ2-5; 9 nucleotides agree with TRBD1. The CDR3 has 16 amino acids. Germline lookup yields CDR1 MNHEY and CDR2 SMNVEV (reference sequence). The V gene end was trimmed by 5 bases and the J gene end by 3 bases; junction bases not matched to a gene: 10.

The V and J genes are TRBV7-8 and TRBJ1-5, with D perhaps TRBD1 (5 bases). From germline, CDR1 is SGHVS and CDR2 FQNEAQ. The CDR3 length is 13 residues. With 0 bases removed from V and 9 bases from J, the gap between germline ends came to 9 bases. The CDR3 is CASSLAGDRPQHF. CDR3 DNA sequence: TGTGCCAGCAGCTTAGCAGGGGATCGGCCCCAGCATTTT.

The gene calls are TRBV2 and TRBJ1-1; tentatively, D is TRBD1 (5 bases). The CDR3 extends over 16 amino acids. Germline CDR1 reads SNHLY; CDR2 reads FYNNEI. Trimming pared 7 bases from V and 0 bases from J, leaving 18 bases between. CDR3: CASTSAGGTMNTEAFF. The CDR3 DNA follows: TGTGCCAGCACCTCGGCCGGGGGAACTATGAACACTGAAGCTTTCTTT. The whole variable domain, filled in from reference TRBV2 and TRBJ1-1, reads EPEVTQTPSHQVTQMGQEVILRCVPISNHLYFYWYRQILGQKVEFLVSFYNNEISEKSEIFDDQFSVERPDGSNFTLKIRSTKLEDSAMYFCASTSAGGTMNTEAFFGQGTRLTVV.

The rearrangement uses TRBV6-2 or TRBV6-3 and TRBJ2-3; 15 nucleotides agree with TRBD2. From germline, CDR1 is MNHEY and CDR2 SVGEGT. V trimming: 5 bases; J trimming: 5 bases; junction bases outside the gene matches: 8. CDR3 length: 17 residues. As DNA, the CDR3 is TGTGCCAGCAGTCCAGGACTAGCGGGGGGGCATAGAGATACGCAGTATTTT. Translation: CASSPGLAGGHRDTQYF.

For the CDR3, the DNA is TGCGCCAGCAGCTTGACCAAGGGGCGAACTGAAGCTTTCTTT. It is translated as CASSLTKGRTEAFF. The gene calls are TRBV5-1 and TRBJ1-1; perhaps TRBD1 as D (5 bases). The CDR3 is 14 amino acids. V was shortened by 1 base and J by 5 bases, with 12 bases between the two germline ends. From germline, CDR1 is SGHRS and CDR2 YFSETQ. Based on the CDR3 plus reference TRBV5-1 and TRBJ1-1, the full variable domain is KAGVTQTPRYLIKTRGQQVTLSCSPISGHRSVSWYQQTPGQGLQFLFEYFSETQRNKGNFPGRFSGRQFSNSRSEMNVSTLELGDSALYLCASSLTKGRTEAFFGQGTRLTVV.

This rearrangement joins TRBV5-4 to TRBJ2-1; D remains ambiguous. The germline V gene encodes CDR1 SGHNT and CDR2 YYREEE (reference sequence). V lost 0 bases and J 8 bases, leaving 6 bases between the germline ends. CDR3 length equals 12 residues. In DNA form, the CDR3 reads TGTGCCAGCAGCTTGGGAGCATATGAGCAGTTCTTC. Amino acid sequence: CASSLGAYEQFF.

This clone was counted only a few times. The rearrangement links TRBV6-5 to TRBJ2-2; D not certain. Trimming shortened V by 6 bases and J by 3 bases, and 8 bases separated the two germline ends. This CDR3 has 13 residues. Looked up from germline, CDR1 is MNHEY and CDR2 is SVGAGI. CDR3 nucleotide sequence: TGTGCCAGCAGCATTGGGCACACCGGGGAGCTGTTTTTT. This sequence encodes CASSIGHTGELFF.

This clone has just one count. The chain combines TRBV6-5 with TRBJ2-7, with 7 bases that match TRBD1. V lost 10 bases and J lost 1; bases outside the gene matches: 10. CDR3 length: 14 residues. The germline V gene encodes CDR1 MNHEY and CDR2 SVGAGI. This chain's CDR3 is CAIETGTASYEQYF. The DNA for the CDR3 is TGTGCCATCGAGACCGGGACAGCGTCCTACGAGCAGTACTTC.

The gene calls are TRBV9 and TRBJ2-1; 14 nucleotides align to TRBD2. With V trimmed by 2 bases and J by 8 bases, 6 bases remained unmatched. CDR3 length: 16 residues. Germline assignment: CDR1 SGDLS and CDR2 YYNGEE. In nucleotides, the CDR3 is TGTGCCAGCAGCGTCGGGACTAGCGGGAGTGGTGATGAGCAGTTCTTC. Protein: CASSVGTSGSGDEQFF.

The V gene is TRBV11-1, the J gene TRBJ1-2; the D is unclear. The CDR3 is made up of 11 amino acids. Per the germline V gene, CDR1 is SGHAT and CDR2 is FQDESV (reference sequence). V was pared by 4 bases and J by 4 bases, with 4 bases between. The CDR3 is CASSSGYGYTF. The CDR3 DNA reads TGTGCCAGCAGCTCGGGCTATGGCTACACCTTC.

Of note for this clone: This CDR3 is also generated by other DNA sequences in the sample. The chain is built from TRBV27 and TRBJ1-1, with a possible D match to TRBD1 (6 bases). The germline CDR1 and CDR2 sequences are MNHEY and SMNVEV (reference sequence). V lost 9 bases to trimming and J lost 1 base, with 9 bases between them. CDR3 length: 12 residues. CDR3 DNA sequence: TGTGCCAGTCGAGGGGGGAACACTGAAGCTTTCTTT. As protein: CASRGGNTEAFF.

V and J are TRBV7-9 and TRBJ2-5; D gene unclear. Per germline, CDR1 SEHNR and CDR2 FQNEAQ (reference sequence). The germline V and J ends were trimmed by 2 bases and 2 bases, with 9 bases remaining between them. This CDR3 has 14 amino acids. The CDR3 DNA reads TGTGCCAGCAGCTTATTAGCCCGACAAGAGACCCAGTACTTC. It specifies CASSLLARQETQYF.

The V call is TRBV29-1, the J call TRBJ2-1; TRBD1 might be the D (5 bases). Trimming left V 7 bases short and J 4 bases short, with 11 bases between. CDR1 and CDR2 from the germline V gene are SQVTM and ANQGSEA. This CDR3 spans 12 amino acids. The CDR3 region is CSAIDRYNEQFF. CDR3 DNA: TGCAGCGCGATAGACAGATACAATGAGCAGTTCTTC.

The V and J genes are TRBV6-2 or TRBV6-3 and TRBJ2-5, with 9 bases lining up with TRBD2. This CDR3 has 14 residues. V lost 6 bases, J lost 1 base, and 3 bases stayed unmatched. Germline assignment: CDR1 MNHEY and CDR2 SVGEGT. CDR3 DNA: TGTGCCAGCAGCTCTAGCGGGACCCAAGAGACCCAGTACTTC. Protein: CASSSSGTQETQYF.

The chain employs TRBV7-3 and TRBJ1-1, with D possibly matching TRBD1 (6 bases). The CDR3 runs to 13 residues. Germline V gene lookup returns CDR1 SGHTA and CDR2 FQGTGA. V was shortened by 5 bases and J by 5 bases, with 12 bases between the two germline ends. The CDR3, as DNA: TGTGCCAGCAGCACACAGGGAGAGACTGAAGCTTTCTTT. This translates into CASSTQGETEAFF.

The gene calls are TRBV9 and TRBJ1-6; a weak D match, TRBD1 (5 bases). This CDR3 region has 14 residues. Germline-derived CDR1 and CDR2 are SGDLS and YYNGEE. Trimming cost V 1 base and J 10 bases, with 12 bases left between them. CDR3 nucleotides: TGTGCCAGCAGCGTAAGCCAGGGAAGATCACCCCTCCACTTT. Protein sequence: CASSVSQGRSPLHF.